This entry concerns a single TCR beta chain. As yet, its antigen is unknown. This record comes from a study of beta chain features in type 1 diabetes. Broader study findings: There was a moderate but significant shortening of TCRB CDR3s in all four CD4+ subsets of Type 1 diabetes patients.

Between the trimmed V and J ends, which lost 5 bases and 0 bases, there was a span of 8 bases. CDR3 size: 14 residues. CDR1 is LNHDA, CDR2 SQIVND, per germline (reference sequence). Isolated RNA was reverse transcribed in full, so expressed TCRB transcripts were sequenced. Sequencing was performed with immunoSEQ multiplex PCR; in TCRdb, only in-frame clones are kept and a portion is missing. The sample records approximately 600,000 clones, under 15% being singletons. Sequencing was performed on naive CD4+ T cells from blood. The TCR sequence derives from a man aged 25-45 years with type 1 diabetes. The gene calls are TRBV19 and TRBJ2-4; D ambiguous. This CDR3 reads CASSFTVAKNIQYF. In nucleotides, the CDR3 is TGTGCCAGTAGTTTTACAGTAGCCAAAAACATTCAGTACTTC.